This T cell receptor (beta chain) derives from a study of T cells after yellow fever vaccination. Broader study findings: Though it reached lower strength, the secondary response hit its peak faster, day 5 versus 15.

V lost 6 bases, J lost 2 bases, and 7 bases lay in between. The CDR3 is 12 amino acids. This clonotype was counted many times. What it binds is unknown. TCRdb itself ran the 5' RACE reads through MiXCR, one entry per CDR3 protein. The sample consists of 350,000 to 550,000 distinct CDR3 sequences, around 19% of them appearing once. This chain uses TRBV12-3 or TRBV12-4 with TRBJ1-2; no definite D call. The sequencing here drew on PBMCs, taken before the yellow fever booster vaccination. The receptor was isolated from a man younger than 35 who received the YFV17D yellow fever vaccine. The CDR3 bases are TGTGCCAGCAGCTTGACAAACTATGGCTACACCTTC. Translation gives CASSLTNYGYTF.